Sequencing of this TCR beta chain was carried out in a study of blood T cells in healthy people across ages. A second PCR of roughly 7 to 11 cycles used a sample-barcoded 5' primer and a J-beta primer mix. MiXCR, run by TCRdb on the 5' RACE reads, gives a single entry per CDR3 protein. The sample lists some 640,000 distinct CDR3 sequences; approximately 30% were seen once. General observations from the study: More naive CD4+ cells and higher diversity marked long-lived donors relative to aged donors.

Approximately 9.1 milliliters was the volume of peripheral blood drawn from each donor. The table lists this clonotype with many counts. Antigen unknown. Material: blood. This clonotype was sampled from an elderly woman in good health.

CDR3 DNA: TGTGCCAGCGGTGGGGGGAAGGAGACCCAGTACTTC. It specifies CASGGGKETQYF. The chain combines TRBV3-1 with TRBJ2-5, with D tentatively TRBD2 (6 bases). Germline V gives CDR1 LGHDT, CDR2 YNNKEL (reference sequence). Trimming took 8 bases from V and 5 from J, leaving 12 bases between them. The CDR3 contains 12 residues.